The rows below give T cell receptor beta chains drawn from one sample of a study of blood T cell repertoires in COVID-19. The table came from immunoSEQ multiplex PCR; TCRdb's copy has only in-frame clones and leaves some out. The top ten clones hold about 8.5% of a sample with about 55,000 clones, about 90% of them seen once. Sequencing was carried out using peripheral blood. The receptors come from a man aged 60-69 years with active COVID-19. Both conserved end residues are part of each CDR3. For some rows the clone size is stated as once, few or many, or as a class when expanded; others skip it.

J: TRBJ1-2; length: 14; V: TRBV12-5; size: -; CDR3: CASGTDRRGYGYTF
J: TRBJ2-3; length: 13; V: TRBV2; size: -; CDR3: CASSQTSTDTQYF
J: TRBJ1-6; length: 15; V: TRBV9; size: -; CDR3: CASSVEDRGNSPLHF
J: TRBJ1-6; length: 16; V: TRBV6-6; size: -; CDR3: CASSYSRQGNDSPLHF
J: TRBJ2-7; length: 14; V: TRBV9; size: -; CDR3: CASSPGTGTYEQYF
J: TRBJ2-5; length: 15; V: TRBV24-1; size: -; CDR3: CATSEGTGGAGTQYF
J: TRBJ2-6; length: 19; V: TRBV11-2; size: -; CDR3: CASSSLLRGRRSGANVLTF
J: TRBJ2-3; length: 19; V: TRBV24-1; size: once; CDR3: CATSDSGTSGKRDADTQYF
J: TRBJ1-2; length: 14; V: TRBV19; size: -; CDR3: CASTYTDRVESYTF
J: TRBJ1-2; length: 12; V: TRBV28; size: once; CDR3: CASQGQGGGYTF
J: TRBJ2-3; length: 16; V: TRBV9; size: -; CDR3: CASSVGTASSTDTQYF
J: TRBJ2-2; length: 15; V: TRBV5-1; size: once; CDR3: CASITGTGSTGELFF
J: TRBJ2-3; length: 13; V: TRBV19; size: -; CDR3: CASRWGVRDTQYF
J: TRBJ2-3; length: 13; V: TRBV2; size: -; CDR3: CATGGTSSDTQYF
J: TRBJ2-1; length: 13; V: TRBV7-8; size: once; CDR3: CASSLNIANEQFF
J: TRBJ2-1; length: 16; V: TRBV7-2; size: -; CDR3: CASSLGGLAGYNEQFF
J: TRBJ1-4; length: 14; V: TRBV6-5; size: -; CDR3: CASSRVLPNEKLFF
J: TRBJ1-6; length: 14; V: TRBV10-3; size: -; CDR3: CAISGSGGNSPLHF
J: TRBJ1-2; length: 15; V: TRBV3-1/TRBV3-2; size: once; CDR3: CASSQGTLMVVGYTF
J: TRBJ2-5; length: 14; V: TRBV27; size: -; CDR3: CASSSGGIQETQYF
J: TRBJ2-7; length: 15; V: TRBV6-6; size: -; CDR3: CASGRVGVGGYEQYF
J: TRBJ1-5; length: 12; V: TRBV12-3/TRBV12-4; size: -; CDR3: CASSLAYQPQHF
J: TRBJ1-2; length: 12; V: TRBV27; size: -; CDR3: CASKGAIYGYTF
J: TRBJ2-7; length: 16; V: TRBV3-1/TRBV3-2; size: -; CDR3: CASSQAGARFSYEQYF
J: TRBJ2-1; length: 14; V: TRBV28; size: -; CDR3: CASRTDRVRNEQFF
J: TRBJ1-3; length: 16; V: TRBV5-7; size: -; CDR3: CASSSVTGKAGNTIYF
J: TRBJ2-3; length: 15; V: TRBV13; size: -; CDR3: CASSLNTGVGDTQYF
J: TRBJ2-1; length: 15; V: TRBV7-6; size: -; CDR3: CASSLVPGLYNEQFF
J: TRBJ1-4; length: 17; V: TRBV4-1; size: -; CDR3: CASSQEVAGPANEKLFF
J: TRBJ2-3; length: 13; V: TRBV12-3/TRBV12-4; size: -; CDR3: CASSFGRGNTQYF